These 10 T cell receptor beta chains came from one sample sequenced in a study of blood T cell repertoires in COVID-19. Here immunoSEQ multiplex PCR was the method, and the copy in TCRdb shows in-frame clones only, minus some. The sample holds roughly 150,000 clones; around 89% are singletons and the top ten take roughly 2.9%. The sequenced material came from peripheral blood. All receptors come from a man in his 60s with active or convalescent COVID-19.

The chain couples TRBV5-1 to TRBJ1-1, with 10 bases identical to TRBD1. The ends lost 3 bases at V and 6 bases at J; junction bases unmatched: 8. Germline lookup yields CDR1 SGHRS and CDR2 YFSETQ. The CDR3 has 15 amino acids. The CDR3 region is CASSSLGQGKAEAFF. The CDR3 region has the DNA TGCGCCAGCAGCTCTTTGGGACAGGGGAAGGCTGAAGCTTTCTTT. The entire variable domain, with the rest obtained from reference TRBV5-1 and TRBJ1-1, is as follows: KAGVTQTPRYLIKTRGQQVTLSCSPISGHRSVSWYQQTPGQGLQFLFEYFSETQRNKGNFPGRFSGRQFSNSRSEMNVSTLELGDSALYLCASSSLGQGKAEAFFGQGTRLTVV.

The chain links TRBV7-9 to TRBJ1-4, with 9 bases matching TRBD1. Trimming took 4 bases from V and 7 from J; bases not matched to a gene: 7. The CDR3 is 15 residues long. Germline CDR1 reads SEHNR; CDR2 reads FQNEAQ (reference sequence). The CDR3 loop reads CASSYQTGGGEKLFF. The CDR3 DNA is TGTGCCAGCAGCTACCAGACAGGGGGAGGTGAAAAACTGTTTTTT.

V gene TRBV10-3 combines with J gene TRBJ2-3, with 10 bases lining up with TRBD2. The germline gives CDR1 ENHRY, CDR2 SYGVKD. This CDR3 is 16 amino acids long. V lost 8 bases, J lost 1 base, and 9 bases stayed unmatched. The CDR3 spells CAIGSGRAGGTDTQYF. CDR3 nucleotide sequence: TGTGCCATCGGCAGCGGGAGGGCCGGAGGCACAGATACGCAGTATTTT.

The CDR3 coding sequence is TGTGCCAGTACCCCCGGGGGGTTAACTGAAGCTTTCTTT. Amino acids: CASTPGGLTEAFF. V and J are TRBV19 and TRBJ1-1, with D possibly TRBD1 on 5 matching bases. This CDR3 region has 13 residues. Germline values: CDR1 LNHDA, CDR2 SQIVND (reference sequence). V gave up 7 bases and J gave up 5 bases, with 14 bases separating them. Variable domain in full (rest from reference TRBV19 and TRBJ1-1): DGGITQSPKYLFRKEGQNVTLSCEQNLNHDAMYWYRQDPGQGLRLIYYSQIVNDFQKGDIAEGYSVSREKKESFPLTVTSAQKNPTAFYLCASTPGGLTEAFFGQGTRLTVV.

In its sample, this clone was seen once. The rearrangement joins TRBV5-1 to TRBJ2-7; a weak D match, TRBD2 (5 bases). Germline V CDR1 and CDR2: SGHRS, YFSETQ. The CDR3 covers 15 residues. V was clipped by 2 bases and J by 0 bases, with 12 bases between them. The CDR3 here is CASSFGRGVSYEQYF. CDR3 DNA: TGCGCCAGCAGCTTTGGACGGGGAGTCTCCTACGAGCAGTACTTC. Drawing the rest from reference TRBV5-1 and TRBJ2-7, the complete variable domain is KAGVTQTPRYLIKTRGQQVTLSCSPISGHRSVSWYQQTPGQGLQFLFEYFSETQRNKGNFPGRFSGRQFSNSRSEMNVSTLELGDSALYLCASSFGRGVSYEQYFGPGTRLTVT.

The gene calls are TRBV2 and TRBJ1-2, with TRBD1 as a possible D gene (6 bases). Germline V CDR1 and CDR2: SNHLY, FYNNEI. V gave up 7 bases and J gave up 8 bases, with 17 bases separating them. The CDR3 has 13 residues. The CDR3 spells CASITQGVGGYTF. Here the CDR3 DNA reads TGTGCCAGCATTACACAGGGAGTCGGGGGCTACACCTTC.

The rearrangement uses TRBV2 and TRBJ2-5, with 11 bases matching TRBD2. The CDR3 covers 14 residues. Germline V gene sequence: CDR1 SNHLY, CDR2 FYNNEI. V lost 7 bases, J lost 4 bases, and 5 bases stayed unmatched. This CDR3 reads CASNQLAGGETQYF. The DNA for the CDR3 is TGTGCCAGCAACCAGCTAGCGGGAGGAGAGACCCAGTACTTC.

The CDR3 reads CASSFINVNQPQHF. The CDR3 nucleotides read TGTGCCAGCAGTTTCATCAATGTGAATCAGCCCCAGCATTTT. J is TRBJ1-5 and V is TRBV28; D unresolved. CDR3 length: 14 amino acids. Germline V lookup: CDR1 MDHEN, CDR2 SYDVKM. V lost 3 bases, J lost 4 bases, and 10 bases lay in between. Filled out from reference TRBV28 and TRBJ1-5, the complete variable domain reads DVKVTQSSRYLVKRTGEKVFLECVQDMDHENMFWYRQDPGLGLRLIYFSYDVKMKEKGDIPEGYSVSREKKERFSLILESASTNQTSMYLCASSFINVNQPQHFGDGTRLSIL.

The chain has TRBV18 and TRBJ2-7; 12 bases agree with TRBD2. V lost 3 bases, J lost 3 bases, and 3 bases stayed unmatched. The CDR3 is 15 amino acids. Germline V gene data show CDR1 as KGHSH and CDR2 as LQKENI. The CDR3 DNA follows: TGTGCCAGCTCACCCCGACTAGCGGGAGACTACGAGCAGTACTTC. Its translation is CASSPRLAGDYEQYF. The full variable domain, its missing parts supplied by reference TRBV18 and TRBJ2-7, is NAGVMQNPRHLVRRRGQEARLRCSPMKGHSHVYWYRQLPEEGLKFMVYLQKENIIDESGMPKERFSAEFPKEGPSILRIQQVVRGDSAAYFCASSPRLAGDYEQYFGPGTRLTVT.

The chain joins TRBV2 to TRBJ2-7, with a tentative D call TRBD2 (5 bases). V shed 4 bases and J shed 5 bases, with 15 bases lying between them. Germline V CDR1 and CDR2: SNHLY, FYNNEI. The CDR3 is 14 amino acids. The DNA for the CDR3 is TGTGCCAGCAGTGGGAGGTTGGGATATAACGAGCAGTACTTC. Protein product: CASSGRLGYNEQYF.